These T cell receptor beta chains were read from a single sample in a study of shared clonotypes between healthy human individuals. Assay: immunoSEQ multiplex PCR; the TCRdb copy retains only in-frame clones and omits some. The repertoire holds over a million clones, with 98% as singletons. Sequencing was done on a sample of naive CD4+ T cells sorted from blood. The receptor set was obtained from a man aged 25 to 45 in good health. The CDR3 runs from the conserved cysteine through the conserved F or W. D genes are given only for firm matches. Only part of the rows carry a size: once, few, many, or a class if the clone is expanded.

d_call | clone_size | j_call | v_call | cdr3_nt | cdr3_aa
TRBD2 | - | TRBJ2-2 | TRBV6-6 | TGTGCCAGCAGTCCCCTAGCGGGGGGGAAAGGGGAGCTGTTTTTT | CASSPLAGGKGELFF
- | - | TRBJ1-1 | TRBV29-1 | TGCAGCGTTCGAAGGGGGGTGAACACTGAAGCTTTCTTT | CSVRRGVNTEAFF
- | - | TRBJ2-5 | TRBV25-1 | TGTGCCAGCAGTGACCAGGTAGAGACCCAGTACTTC | CASSDQVETQYF
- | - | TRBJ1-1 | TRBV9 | TGTGCCAGCAGCGCCCCCCGGGCTTCCCCGGTGGACCCGGACACTGAAGCTTTCTTT | CASSAPRASPVDPDTEAFF
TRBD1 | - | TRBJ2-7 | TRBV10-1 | TGCGCCAGCAGTGAAGGGACAGGGGTCGACGAGCAGTACTTC | CASSEGTGVDEQYF
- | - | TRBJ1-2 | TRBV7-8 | TGTGCCAGCAGCTCCCTACAGGGAAGGATCTATGGCTACACCTTC | CASSSLQGRIYGYTF
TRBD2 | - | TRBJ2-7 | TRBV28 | TGTGCCAGCAGTTTATATTGGGCTAGCGGGACGTACGAGCAGTACTTC | CASSLYWASGTYEQYF
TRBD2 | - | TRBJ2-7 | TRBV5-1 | TGCGCCAGCAGCTGGGCGGGACTAGCGGACTCCTACGAGCAGTACTTC | CASSWAGLADSYEQYF
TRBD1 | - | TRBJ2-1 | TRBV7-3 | TGTGCCAGCAGCTTACGTGACAGGGTAGAACATGAGCAGTTCTTC | CASSLRDRVEHEQFF
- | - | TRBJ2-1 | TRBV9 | TGTGCCAGCAGCCCCGATCCGACAGCATACAATGAGCAGTTCTTC | CASSPDPTAYNEQFF
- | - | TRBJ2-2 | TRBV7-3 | TGTGCCAGCAGCCCCGACCCGGGCGCCGGGGAGCTGTTTTTT | CASSPDPGAGELFF
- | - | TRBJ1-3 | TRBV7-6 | TGTGCCAGCAGCGTGACAGGAAACACCATATATTTT | CASSVTGNTIYF
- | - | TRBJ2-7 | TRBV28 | TGTGCCAGCTCCCTTGGAGGGGAGAGGTACGAGCAGTACTTC | CASSLGGERYEQYF
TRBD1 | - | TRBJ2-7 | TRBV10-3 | TGTGCCATCAGGCCGTGGGGGACAGGGGGCGAGCAGTACTTC | CAIRPWGTGGEQYF
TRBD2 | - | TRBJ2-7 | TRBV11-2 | TGTGCCAGCAGCTTAGAGCTAGCGGGACCTTACGAGCAGTACTTC | CASSLELAGPYEQYF
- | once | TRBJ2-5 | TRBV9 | TGTGCCAGCAGCCCAGGGATGAGAGAGACCCAGTACTTC | CASSPGMRETQYF
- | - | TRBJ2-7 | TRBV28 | TGTGCCAGCAGTTCTCCACAGGGAAACTACGAGCAGTACTTC | CASSSPQGNYEQYF
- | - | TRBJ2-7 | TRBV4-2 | TGTGCCAGCAGCCAAGTCAGGAGCTCCTACGAGCAGTACTTC | CASSQVRSSYEQYF
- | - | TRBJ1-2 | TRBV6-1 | TGTGCCAGCACCCCGGTGCCTAACTATGGCTACACCTTC | CASTPVPNYGYTF
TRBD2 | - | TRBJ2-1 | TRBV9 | TGTGCCAGCAGCGTAGGACTGTTCCTGACTAGCCAGACTTACAATGAGCAGTTCTTC | CASSVGLFLTSQTYNEQFF
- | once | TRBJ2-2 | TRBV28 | TGTGCCAGCAGTCCCCAGGGTTCGTCCGGGGAGCTGTTTTTT | CASSPQGSSGELFF
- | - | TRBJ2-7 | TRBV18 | TGTGCCAGCTCACCTCGGGGTCTAAGATACTACGAGCAGTACTTC | CASSPRGLRYYEQYF
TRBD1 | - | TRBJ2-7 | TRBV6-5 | TGTGCCAGCAGTTACTTGGGACAGGGGTCCTACGAGCAGTACTTC | CASSYLGQGSYEQYF
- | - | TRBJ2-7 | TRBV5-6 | TGTGCCAGCAGCTGGGGCAGCTACGAGCAGTACTTC | CASSWGSYEQYF
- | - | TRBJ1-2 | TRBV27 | TGTGCCAGCAGTTCCCGACAGACAGCTAACTATGGCTACACCTTC | CASSSRQTANYGYTF
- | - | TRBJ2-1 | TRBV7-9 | TGTGCCAGGGAGAGGTGGGTGGCTGAGCAGTTCTTC | CARERWVAEQFF
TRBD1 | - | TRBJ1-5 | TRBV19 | TGTGCCAGTAGTATAGAGCGGACAGGCGTAAATAGCAATCAGCCCCAGCATTTT | CASSIERTGVNSNQPQHF
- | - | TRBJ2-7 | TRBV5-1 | TGCGCCAGCAGCTTGGGTCGTCGCCAGGAGGGGAGCGAGCAGTACTTC | CASSLGRRQEGSEQYF
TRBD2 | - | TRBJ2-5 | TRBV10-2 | TGCGCCAGCAGTGAGTGGGCGGGAGTGGAAGAGACCCAGTACTTC | CASSEWAGVEETQYF
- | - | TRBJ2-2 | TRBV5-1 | TGCGCCAGCAGCTCCCTCAGCGGGTCGAACACCGGGGAGCTGTTTTTT | CASSSLSGSNTGELFF
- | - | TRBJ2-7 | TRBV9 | TGTGCCAGCAGCGTCGGACCAGACTCCTACGAGCAGTACTTC | CASSVGPDSYEQYF